The entry below describes one T cell receptor (beta chain). This CDR3 has 14 residues. The J segment lost 9 bases and the V segment lost 4 bases, leaving 10 bases of the junction unmatched. Germline-derived CDR1 and CDR2 are SGHRS and YFSETQ. This sample was taken from a study of shared clonotypes between healthy human individuals. TCRdb's table, derived via immunoSEQ multiplex PCR, lists solely in-frame clones and lacks some. The sample lists some 980,000 clones, around three quarters seen once, with approximately 1.5% in the top ten. This chain uses TRBV5-1 with TRBJ2-1, with 7 nucleotides matching TRBD2. Sequencing was performed on memory CD4+ T cells sorted from blood. Subset in this sample: CD45RA-negative fraction. This clonotype originated in a man younger than 35 in good health. The CDR3 is CASSPGSAGREQFF. DNA for the CDR3: TGCGCCAGCAGCCCCGGATCAGCGGGACGTGAGCAGTTCTTC.